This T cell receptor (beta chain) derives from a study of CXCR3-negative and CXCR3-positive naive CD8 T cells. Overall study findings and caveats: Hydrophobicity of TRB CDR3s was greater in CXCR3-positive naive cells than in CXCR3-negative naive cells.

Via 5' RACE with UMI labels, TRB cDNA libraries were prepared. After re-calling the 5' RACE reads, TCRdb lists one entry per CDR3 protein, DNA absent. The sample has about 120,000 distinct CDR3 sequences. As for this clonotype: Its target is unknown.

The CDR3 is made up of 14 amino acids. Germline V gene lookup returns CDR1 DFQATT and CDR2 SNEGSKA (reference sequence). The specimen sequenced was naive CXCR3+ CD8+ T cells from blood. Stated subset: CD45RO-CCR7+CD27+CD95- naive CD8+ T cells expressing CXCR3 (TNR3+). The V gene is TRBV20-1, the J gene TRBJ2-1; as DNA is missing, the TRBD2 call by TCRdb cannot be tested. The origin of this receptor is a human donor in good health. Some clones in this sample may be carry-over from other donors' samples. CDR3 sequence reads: CSASRPSGPHEQFF.